Below are 16 T cell receptor beta chains sequenced from a single sample in a study of CD8 T cells in ankylosing spondylitis (dated by TCRdb to the late 2010s). Paper-wide results and their limitations: A TCR beta motif of seven or eight highly homologous amino acid variants appeared characteristic of blood from ankylosing spondylitis patients.

Preparation of the library involved 5' RACE. The data were produced on an Illumina HiSeq 2500. TCRdb trimmed the raw reads at Q25, called clones with MiXCR and kept productive beta chains. CDR3 protein sequences are deduplicated, and each keeps its most common genes and DNA. The sample table shows about 800,000 distinct CDR3 sequences, and approximately 12% are seen once. 0.51% of the sample goes to the ten largest clones. These receptors have no identified antigens. The sequenced sample was blood, either unsorted or a sorted T cell fraction (not recorded which). Receptors were obtained from a male donor with ankylosing spondylitis.

This CDR3 is CASSKDGRYEQYF. The CDR3 DNA follows: TGTGCCAGCAGCAAAGACGGGAGGTACGAGCAGTACTTC. The rearrangement joins TRBV7-9 to TRBJ2-7; TRBD2 matches 7 bases. CDR1 is SEHNR, CDR2 FQNEAQ, per germline (reference sequence). Trimming at V came to 5 bases and at J to 4 bases, leaving 5 bases not matched to a gene. This CDR3 is 13 amino acids long.

There are a few counts of this clonotype. The chain joins TRBV20-1 to TRBJ2-7; perhaps TRBD2 as D (6 bases). The CDR3 has 13 residues. With 6 bases removed from V and 4 bases from J, the gap between germline ends came to 16 bases. Germline lookup yields CDR1 DFQATT and CDR2 SNEGSKA (reference sequence). In nucleotides, the CDR3 is TGCAGTGCAGGGACTGTCCCGCGATACGAGCAGTACTTC. It specifies CSAGTVPRYEQYF.

There are many counts of this clonotype. J is TRBJ2-2 and V is TRBV11-2, with 7 bases matching TRBD2. Per the germline V gene, CDR1 is SGHAT and CDR2 is FQNNGV. V lost 4 bases to trimming and J lost 6 bases; unmatched junction nucleotides: 5. The CDR3 is 14 amino acids. CDR3 in amino acids: CASSSGLMAGELFF. CDR3 DNA: TGTGCCAGCAGCTCGGGACTAATGGCCGGGGAGCTGTTTTTT.

The rearrangement joins TRBV5-1 to TRBJ2-1; D is undetermined. This CDR3 has 11 residues. The V end lost 0 bases, the J end lost 13 bases, and 8 bases lay between the germline ends. Germline CDR1 SGHRS, CDR2 YFSETQ. CDR3 loop: CASSLEGTQFF. The CDR3 DNA is TGCGCCAGCAGCTTGGAAGGAACACAGTTCTTC.

This clonotype was observed many times. V and J are TRBV20-1 and TRBJ2-7, with a tentative D call TRBD2 (5 bases). V was cut by 3 bases and J by 4 bases, with 7 bases left in between. Germline V CDR1 and CDR2: DFQATT, SNEGSKA (reference sequence). The CDR3 sequence is 11 residues long. Here the CDR3 reads CSASPGYEQYF. Written as DNA, the CDR3 is TGCAGTGCTAGCCCGGGGTACGAGCAGTACTTC.

This clonotype has a count of ten or more. This chain joins TRBV7-2 and TRBJ2-3, with D uncertain. With 3 bases removed from V and 1 base from J, the gap between germline ends came to 5 bases. The V gene's germline CDR1 is SGHTA and CDR2 FQGNSA. The CDR3 covers 13 residues. The CDR3 loop is CASSFVGTDTQYF. The CDR3 coding sequence is TGTGCCAGCAGCTTTGTGGGCACAGATACGCAGTATTTT.

The chain is built from TRBV5-5 and TRBJ2-7; 8 positions match TRBD1. CDR1 SGHKS and CDR2 YYEKEE come from the germline V gene (reference sequence). This CDR3 comprises 14 residues. With 3 bases clipped from V and 6 bases from J, the junction kept 8 bases outside the gene matches. In DNA form, the CDR3 reads TGTGCCAGCAGCTCCTACAGGGGGTCAAGCGAGCAGTACTTC. Translating gives CASSSYRGSSEQYF.

The chain recombines TRBV25-1 with TRBJ1-6; 8 positions agree with TRBD1. Germline CDR1 reads MGHDK; CDR2 reads SYGVNS. The CDR3 runs 15 residues. Trimming at V came to 7 bases and at J to 8 bases, leaving 10 bases not matched to a gene. The CDR3 reads CASTEDRALYSPLHF. Written as DNA, the CDR3 is TGTGCCAGCACCGAGGACAGGGCCCTTTATTCACCCCTCCACTTT. The variable domain in full, with the rest retrieved from reference TRBV25-1 and TRBJ1-6, is EADIYQTPRYLVIGTGKKITLECSQTMGHDKMYWYQQDPGMELHLIHYSYGVNSTEKGDLSSESTVSRIRTEHFPLTLESARPSHTSQYLCASTEDRALYSPLHFGNGTRLTVT.

This clonotype was detected a few times. The chain couples TRBV5-1 to TRBJ2-7, with D possibly being TRBD1 (5 bases). The germline V and J ends were trimmed by 2 bases and 5 bases, with 11 bases remaining between them. The CDR3 loop spans 13 amino acids. Germline CDR1 SGHRS, CDR2 YFSETQ. CDR3 DNA: TGCGCCAGCAGCTTATTAGGGGTGGACGAGCAGTACTTC. Translating gives CASSLLGVDEQYF.

This clonotype was observed at least ten times. The chain joins TRBV29-1 to TRBJ1-2; D uncertain. Per germline, CDR1 SQVTM and CDR2 ANQGSEA. The CDR3 has 11 amino acids. This CDR3 is CTFGRSLGYTF. The CDR3 region has the DNA TGCACTTTCGGACGGAGCTTAGGCTACACCTTC.

The J gene is TRBJ2-5, the V gene TRBV20-1; no firm D call. Germline CDR1 is DFQATT and CDR2 is SNEGSKA (reference sequence). The germline V and J ends were trimmed by 5 bases and 2 bases, with 18 bases remaining between them. The CDR3 is 15 amino acids. CDR3 DNA: TGCAGTGCTTCGGTCGCAACCGGAACACAAGAGACCCAGTACTTC. Translating it yields CSASVATGTQETQYF.

The gene calls are TRBV28 and TRBJ2-5, with 10 bases that match TRBD1. CDR1 and CDR2 (germline): MDHEN, SYDVKM. V lost 3 bases to trimming and J lost 0 bases; unmatched junction nucleotides: 4. This CDR3 is 16 amino acids long. Here the CDR3 reads CASSFDRGLDQETQYF. CDR3 coding DNA: TGTGCCAGCAGTTTCGACAGGGGGCTAGACCAAGAGACCCAGTACTTC.

The V call is TRBV7-3, the J call TRBJ2-1; TRBD1 matches at 11 bases. This CDR3 has 15 amino acids. Germline loops: CDR1 SGHTA, CDR2 FQGTGA. The J segment lost 9 bases and the V segment lost 2 bases, leaving 6 bases of the junction unmatched. The CDR3 spells CASSLDGTGGREQFF. The CDR3 coding sequence is TGTGCCAGCAGCTTAGATGGGACAGGGGGTCGTGAGCAGTTCTTC.

In this sample, this clonotype turned up many times. The chain carries TRBV29-1 and TRBJ2-5; 7 nucleotides match TRBD2. V lost 3 bases and J lost 2; bases outside the gene matches: 6. CDR3 length: 14 amino acids. The germline CDR1 and CDR2 sequences are SQVTM and ANQGSEA. The CDR3 loop reads CSVDAGEGQETQYF. CDR3 nucleotides: TGCAGCGTTGATGCGGGGGAGGGTCAAGAGACCCAGTACTTC.

The genes are TRBV6-5 and TRBJ2-1, with D possibly TRBD2 on 6 matching bases. The CDR3 consists of 16 residues. The germline gives CDR1 MNHEY, CDR2 SVGAGI. Trimming left V 0 bases short and J 8 bases short, with 17 bases between. The DNA for the CDR3 is TGTGCCAGCAGTTACTCCTCCGGGACTGCGGACGATGAGCAGTTCTTC. This encodes CASSYSSGTADDEQFF.

This clonotype occurred once. The genes are TRBV20-1 and TRBJ1-1, with D perhaps matching TRBD1 (5 bases). The CDR3 length is 13 residues. Germline CDR1 is DFQATT and CDR2 is SNEGSKA (reference sequence). With 7 bases removed from V and 6 bases from J, the gap between germline ends came to 18 bases. The CDR3 sequence is CSGEPGRVAEAFF. The CDR3 coding sequence is TGCAGTGGGGAACCGGGACGCGTGGCTGAAGCTTTCTTT.